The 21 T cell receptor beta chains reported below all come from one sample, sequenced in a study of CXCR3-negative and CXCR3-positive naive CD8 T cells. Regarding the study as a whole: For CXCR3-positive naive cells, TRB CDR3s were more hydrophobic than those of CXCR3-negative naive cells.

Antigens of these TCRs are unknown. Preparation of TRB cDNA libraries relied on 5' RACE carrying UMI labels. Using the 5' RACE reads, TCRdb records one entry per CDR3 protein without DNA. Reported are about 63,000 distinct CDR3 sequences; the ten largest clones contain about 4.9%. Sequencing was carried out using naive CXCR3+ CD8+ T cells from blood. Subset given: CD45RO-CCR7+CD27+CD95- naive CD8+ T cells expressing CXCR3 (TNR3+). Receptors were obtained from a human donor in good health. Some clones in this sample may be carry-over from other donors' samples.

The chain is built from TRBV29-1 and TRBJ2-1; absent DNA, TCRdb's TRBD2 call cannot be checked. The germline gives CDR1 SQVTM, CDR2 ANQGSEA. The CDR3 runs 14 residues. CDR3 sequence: CSVEASGLYNEQFF.

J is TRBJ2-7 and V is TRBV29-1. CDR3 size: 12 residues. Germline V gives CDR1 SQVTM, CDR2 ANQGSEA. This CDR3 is CSVVGKSYEQYF.

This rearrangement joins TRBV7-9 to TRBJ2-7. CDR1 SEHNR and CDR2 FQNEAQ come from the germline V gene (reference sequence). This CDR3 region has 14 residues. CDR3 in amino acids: CASSASGGFYEQYF.

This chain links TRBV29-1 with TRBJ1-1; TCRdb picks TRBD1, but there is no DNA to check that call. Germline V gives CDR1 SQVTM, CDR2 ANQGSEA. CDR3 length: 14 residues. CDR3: CSVESGDLNTEAFF.

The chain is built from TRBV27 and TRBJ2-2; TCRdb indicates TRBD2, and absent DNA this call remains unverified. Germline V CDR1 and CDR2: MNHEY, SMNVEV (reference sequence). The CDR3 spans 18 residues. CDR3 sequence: CASSLRGALAGENGELFF.

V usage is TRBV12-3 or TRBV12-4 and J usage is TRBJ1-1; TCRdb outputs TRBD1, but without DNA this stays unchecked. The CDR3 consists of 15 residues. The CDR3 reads CASTHTGTGGTEAFF.

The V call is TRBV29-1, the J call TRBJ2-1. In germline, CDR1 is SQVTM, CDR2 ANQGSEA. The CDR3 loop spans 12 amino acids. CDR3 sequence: CKWGGMNNEQFF.

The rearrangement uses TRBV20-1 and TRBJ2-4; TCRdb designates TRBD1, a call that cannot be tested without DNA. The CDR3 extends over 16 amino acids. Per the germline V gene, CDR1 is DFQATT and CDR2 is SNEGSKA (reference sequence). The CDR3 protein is CSAVPNRGENKNIQYF.

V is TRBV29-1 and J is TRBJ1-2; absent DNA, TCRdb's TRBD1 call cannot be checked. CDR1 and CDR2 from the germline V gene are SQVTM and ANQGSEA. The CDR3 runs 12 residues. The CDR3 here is CGVGGRSYGYTF.

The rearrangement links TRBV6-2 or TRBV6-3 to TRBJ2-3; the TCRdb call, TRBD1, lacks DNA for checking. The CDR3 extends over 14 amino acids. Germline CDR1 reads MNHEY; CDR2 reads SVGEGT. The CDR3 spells CASYHPRSTDTQYF.

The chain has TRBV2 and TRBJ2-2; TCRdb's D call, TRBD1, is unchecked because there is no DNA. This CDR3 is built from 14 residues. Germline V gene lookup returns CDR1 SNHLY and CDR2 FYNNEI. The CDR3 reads CASSPGQGAGELFF. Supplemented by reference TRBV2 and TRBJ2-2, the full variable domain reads EPEVTQTPSHQVTQMGQEVILRCVPISNHLYFYWYRQILGQKVEFLVSFYNNEISEKSEIFDDQFSVERPDGSNFTLKIRSTKLEDSAMYFCASSPGQGAGELFFGEGSRLTVL.

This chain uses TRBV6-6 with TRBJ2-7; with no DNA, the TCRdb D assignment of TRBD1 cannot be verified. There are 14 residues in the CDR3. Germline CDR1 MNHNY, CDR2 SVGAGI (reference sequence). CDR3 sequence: CASSYGGRGDEQYF.

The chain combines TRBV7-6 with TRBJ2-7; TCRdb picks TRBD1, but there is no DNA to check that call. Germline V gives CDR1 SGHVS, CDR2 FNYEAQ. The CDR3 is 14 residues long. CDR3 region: CASSTGGAPYEQYF.

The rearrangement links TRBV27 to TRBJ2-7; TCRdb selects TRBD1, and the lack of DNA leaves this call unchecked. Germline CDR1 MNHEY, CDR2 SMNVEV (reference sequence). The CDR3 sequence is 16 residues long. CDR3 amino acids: CASSLVGGPISYEQYF.

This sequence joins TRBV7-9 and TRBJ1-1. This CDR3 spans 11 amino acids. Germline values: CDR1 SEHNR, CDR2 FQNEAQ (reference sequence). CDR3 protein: CASSAEYEAFF.

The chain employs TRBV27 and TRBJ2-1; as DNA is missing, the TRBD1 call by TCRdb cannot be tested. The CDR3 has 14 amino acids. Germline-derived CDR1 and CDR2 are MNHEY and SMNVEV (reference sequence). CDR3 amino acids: CASRTLTGSGEQFF.

The CDR3: CSVWLETDTQYF. V and J are TRBV29-1 and TRBJ2-3. Germline loops: CDR1 SQVTM, CDR2 ANQGSEA. The CDR3 runs 12 residues.

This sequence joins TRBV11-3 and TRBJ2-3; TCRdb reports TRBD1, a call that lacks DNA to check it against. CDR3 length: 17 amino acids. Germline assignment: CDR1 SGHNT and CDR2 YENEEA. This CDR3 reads CASSPPKVSGNTDTQYF.

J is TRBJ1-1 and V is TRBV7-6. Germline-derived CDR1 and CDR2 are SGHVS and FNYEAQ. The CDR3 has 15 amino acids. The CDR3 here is CASSFPPGGEAEAFF.

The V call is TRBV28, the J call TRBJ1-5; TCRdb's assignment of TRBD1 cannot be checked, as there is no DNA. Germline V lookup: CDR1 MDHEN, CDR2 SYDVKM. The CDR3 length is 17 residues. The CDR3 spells CASIAYRQGPGYQPQHF.

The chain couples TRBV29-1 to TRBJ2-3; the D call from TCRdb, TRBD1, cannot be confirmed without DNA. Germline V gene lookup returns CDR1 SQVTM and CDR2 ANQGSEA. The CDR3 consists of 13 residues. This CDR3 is CSAAGHSTDTQYF.